A selection of T cell receptor beta chains follows, all from one sample in a study of radiotherapy plus CTLA-4 blockade in lung cancer. The method was immunoSEQ multiplex PCR; TCRdb's version includes in-frame clones alone and lacks a portion of them. Among 110,000 or so clones listed, roughly 74% were seen once. The input for sequencing was peripheral blood, taken from a patient treated with radiotherapy plus ipilimumab. These receptors came from a human donor with non-small cell lung cancer who had a partial response to radiotherapy plus ipilimumab. Both conserved end residues are part of each CDR3. D genes are given only for firm matches. Where a row states a size, it is once, few, many or the class of an expanded clone; other rows omit it.

cdr3_aa cdr3_nt j_call d_call v_call clone_size
CATSRVGGATNEKLFF TGTGCCACCAGCAGAGTTGGGGGGGCAACTAATGAAAAACTGTTTTTT TRBJ1-4 NA TRBV15 NA
CASSLGQPAGPNTGELFF TGCGCCAGCAGCTTGGGACAACCCGCGGGCCCGAACACCGGGGAGCTGTTTTTT TRBJ2-2 NA TRBV5-1 few
CASSPWDSGRNFEQYF TGCGCCAGCAGCCCATGGGATAGCGGGAGGAATTTTGAGCAGTACTTC TRBJ2-7 TRBD2 TRBV7-2 NA
CASSLEGSTNYGYTF TGTGCCAGCAGCTTAGAAGGGAGTACTAACTATGGCTACACCTTC TRBJ1-2 NA TRBV11-2 NA
CASSLSSGAYGYTF TGTGCCAGCAGCTTGTCTTCAGGGGCATATGGCTACACCTTC TRBJ1-2 NA TRBV5-4 once
CASGFGTTDTQYF TGTGCTAGTGGTTTCGGGACTACAGATACGCAGTATTTT TRBJ2-3 NA TRBV12-5 once
CAWRRAFTGELFF TGTGCCTGGAGGCGAGCATTTACCGGGGAGCTGTTTTTT TRBJ2-2 NA TRBV30 NA
CASSLGGTGPRNIQYF TGTGCCAGCAGTTTAGGGGGGACAGGCCCCCGAAACATTCAGTACTTC TRBJ2-4 TRBD1 TRBV28 NA
CASSPGLAGGDSYEQYF TGTGCCAGCAGTCCGGGACTAGCGGGAGGTGATTCCTACGAGCAGTACTTC TRBJ2-7 TRBD2 TRBV27 NA
CASSKQENYGYTF TGTGCCAGCTCGAAACAGGAAAACTATGGCTACACCTTC TRBJ1-2 NA TRBV18 NA
CASSLLAGLSYNEQFF TGTGCCAGCAGTTTATTAGCGGGACTATCCTACAATGAGCAGTTCTTC TRBJ2-1 TRBD2 TRBV28 NA
CASTQGLGLAHEQFF TGTGCCAGTACTCAGGGACTCGGACTAGCACATGAGCAGTTCTTC TRBJ2-1 TRBD2 TRBV28 NA
CAAGEREWGETQYF TGTGCCGCCGGAGAGCGGGAGTGGGGGGAGACCCAGTACTTC TRBJ2-5 TRBD2 TRBV6-1 few
CASSLRDTPTLYNEQFF TGTGCCAGCAGTTTACGGGACACTCCCACCCTCTACAATGAGCAGTTCTTC TRBJ2-1 NA TRBV27 NA
CASSSPGQGAFGYTF TGTGCCAGCAGTTCTCCGGGACAGGGGGCTTTTGGCTACACCTTC TRBJ1-2 TRBD1 TRBV6-1 NA
CASSQEAVGLADYNEQFF TGCGCCAGCAGCCAAGAGGCTGTAGGACTAGCGGACTACAATGAGCAGTTCTTC TRBJ2-1 TRBD2 TRBV4-3 NA
CASSDNRVTEAFF TGTGCCAGCAGTGATAACAGGGTGACTGAAGCTTTCTTT TRBJ1-1 NA TRBV2 few
CASSLRREHNEQFF TGTGCCAGCAGCTTGAGGCGGGAGCACAATGAGCAGTTCTTC TRBJ2-1 TRBD2 TRBV5-6 NA
CASSDTGGPYEQYF TGTGCCAGCAGTGACACGGGAGGGCCCTACGAGCAGTACTTC TRBJ2-7 TRBD2 TRBV6-5 once
CASSLDGTGSYNEQFF TGTGCCAGCAGCTTAGATGGGACAGGGTCCTACAATGAGCAGTTCTTC TRBJ2-1 TRBD1 TRBV7-2 NA
CASSVGSDRGGEHF TGTGCCAGCAGCGTAGGATCGGACAGGGGAGGTGAACATTTT TRBJ1-3 TRBD1 TRBV9 NA
CASSLSGLGSFSGNTIYF TGTGCCAGCTCACTGTCGGGATTGGGCTCTTTCTCTGGAAACACCATATATTTT TRBJ1-3 NA TRBV18 NA
CSVTGDNSGANVLTF TGCAGCGTAACAGGGGACAACTCTGGGGCCAACGTCCTGACTTTC TRBJ2-6 TRBD1 TRBV29-1 NA
CASKQGNYGYTF TGTGCCAGTAAACAGGGGAACTATGGCTACACCTTC TRBJ1-2 TRBD1 TRBV19 NA
CASSLMLAGGGAKNIQYF TGTGCCAGCAGCTTAATGCTAGCGGGAGGTGGAGCCAAAAACATTCAGTACTTC TRBJ2-4 TRBD2 TRBV7-8 NA
CASSSGTGLNTEAFF TGTGCCAGCAGCAGCGGGACAGGTCTGAACACTGAAGCTTTCTTT TRBJ1-1 TRBD1 TRBV7-9 NA
CASSGLAGYNEQFF TGTGCCAGCAGTGGGTTAGCGGGATACAATGAGCAGTTCTTC TRBJ2-1 TRBD2 TRBV2 NA
CASSLWAGTGGGLSPLHF TGTGCCAGCAGTTTATGGGCCGGGACAGGGGGCGGGTTGTCACCCCTCCACTTT TRBJ1-6 TRBD1 TRBV28 NA
CASSQDLYLAGRKQFF TGCGCCAGCAGCCAAGATCTATATCTAGCGGGGAGGAAGCAGTTCTTC TRBJ2-1 TRBD2 TRBV4-3 few
CASRAAGSSYNEQFF TGTGCCAGCCGGGCGGCGGGAAGCTCCTACAATGAGCAGTTCTTC TRBJ2-1 NA TRBV6-5 once
CASSFRDRDGEQFF TGTGCCAGCAGCTTCCGGGACAGGGACGGTGAGCAGTTCTTC TRBJ2-1 TRBD1 TRBV5-4 NA
CASSGGGLSFADTGELFF TGTGCCAGCAGCGGAGGCGGACTAAGTTTCGCGGACACCGGGGAGCTGTTTTTT TRBJ2-2 NA TRBV9 NA
CASSPPTGAGEQYF TGTGCCAGCTCACCACCGACAGGGGCGGGAGAGCAGTACTTC TRBJ2-7 TRBD1 TRBV18 NA
CASSSWTARFVTF TGTGCCAGCAGTTCTTGGACAGCCCGTTTTGTGACCTTC TRBJ1-2 NA TRBV6-6 NA
CASRSPGTGANRYGYTF TGTGCCAGCAGGTCGCCCGGGACAGGAGCTAATCGGTATGGCTACACCTTC TRBJ1-2 TRBD1 TRBV28 once